This entry lists 5 T cell receptor beta chains sequenced from one sample in a study of blood T cell repertoires in COVID-19. Only in-frame clones appear in the TCRdb table, and some are missing; sequencing was by immunoSEQ multiplex PCR. The table shows over 150,000 clones, with around 81% occurring only once. The specimen sequenced was PBMCs or T cells enriched from blood (not recorded which). These receptors came from a man aged 40-50 years who had recovered from COVID-19.

This chain joins TRBV9 and TRBJ1-3; D unclear. The V end lost 4 bases, the J end lost 1 base, and 21 bases lay between the germline ends. The CDR3 is 18 amino acids. Germline CDR1 is SGDLS and CDR2 is YYNGEE. The CDR3 sequence: CASSPQSLAPSSGNTIYF. The CDR3 DNA is TGTGCCAGCAGCCCCCAGTCATTGGCACCCTCTTCTGGAAACACCATATATTTT.

CDR3 region: CASRRGVDTEAFF. CDR3 DNA sequence: TGTGCCAGCAGACGAGGTGTGGATACTGAAGCTTTCTTT. The rearrangement uses TRBV6-5 and TRBJ1-1, with no clear D. V was shortened by 6 bases and J by 5 bases, with 13 bases between the two germline ends. CDR3 size: 13 residues. CDR1 and CDR2 (germline): MNHEY, SVGAGI.

This clone was seen many times. This chain uses TRBV7-9 with TRBJ1-6, with D tentatively TRBD1 (6 bases). Trimming left V 3 bases short and J 7 bases short, with 10 bases between. CDR1 and CDR2 (germline): SEHNR, FQNEAQ (reference sequence). The length of the CDR3 is 14 residues. This CDR3 is CASSLDSENSPLHF. The CDR3 bases are TGTGCCAGCAGCTTGGACAGTGAGAATTCACCCCTCCACTTT.

The chain has TRBV18 and TRBJ1-3; TRBD1 might be the D (6 bases). This CDR3 has 15 amino acids. Germline V lookup: CDR1 KGHSH, CDR2 LQKENI. Trimming stripped 6 bases from V and 0 bases from J, with 12 bases between. CDR3: CASSLQQGSGNTIYF. The DNA of the CDR3 is TGTGCCAGCTCGCTACAACAGGGCTCTGGAAACACCATATATTTT. Full variable domain (rest looked up from reference TRBV18 and TRBJ1-3): NAGVMQNPRHLVRRRGQEARLRCSPMKGHSHVYWYRQLPEEGLKFMVYLQKENIIDESGMPKERFSAEFPKEGPSILRIQQVVRGDSAAYFCASSLQQGSGNTIYFGEGSWLTVV.

The chain couples TRBV19 to TRBJ1-1, with unresolved D. The CDR3 contains 14 residues. Germline assignment: CDR1 LNHDA and CDR2 SQIVND (reference sequence). V lost 3 bases and J 5 bases, leaving 13 bases between the germline ends. CDR3: CASSIGQIPTEAFF. CDR3 coding DNA: TGTGCCAGTAGTATTGGGCAAATTCCGACTGAAGCTTTCTTT.